The 6 T cell receptor beta chains below were found in one sample sequenced in a study of technical replicates of blood from a handful of donors. Method: immunoSEQ multiplex PCR; TCRdb's copy keeps in-frame clones and lacks some. The table lists more than 75,000 clones, about 86% of them singletons. Material: PBMCs. The source is a human donor in good health. Some clones in this sample may be carry-over from other donors' samples.

J is TRBJ2-2 and V is TRBV5-1; TRBD2 is a possible D gene (6 bases). The CDR3 has 15 residues. Per germline, CDR1 SGHRS and CDR2 YFSETQ. Trimming removed 4 bases from V and 6 bases from J, with 16 bases in between. This CDR3 is CASSPMGGASGELFF. In nucleotides, the CDR3 is TGCGCCAGCAGCCCCATGGGGGGTGCCTCCGGGGAGCTGTTTTTT.

The gene calls are TRBV11-3 and TRBJ1-6; D is perhaps TRBD1 (6 bases). The CDR3 runs 13 residues. Germline V gives CDR1 SGHNT, CDR2 YENEEA. The V end lost 0 bases, the J end lost 9 bases, and 6 bases lay between the germline ends. CDR3 in amino acids: CASSLDRGSPLHF. CDR3 sequence (DNA): TGTGCCAGCAGCTTAGACAGGGGTTCACCCCTCCACTTT.

The V gene is TRBV7-9, the J gene TRBJ2-7, with TRBD2 matching over 10 bases. Trimming removed 5 bases from V and 5 bases from J; junction bases left unmatched: 6. Germline CDR1 SEHNR, CDR2 FQNEAQ (reference sequence). The CDR3 sequence is 14 residues long. CDR3 sequence (DNA): TGTGCCAGCAGCAAAAGTAGCGGGGGGCACGAGCAGTACTTC. Its translation is CASSKSSGGHEQYF.

The V gene is TRBV29-1, the J gene TRBJ2-7; the match to TRBD2 covers 7 bases. CDR1 SQVTM and CDR2 ANQGSEA come from the germline V gene. Trimming at V came to 1 base and at J to 2 bases, leaving 2 bases not matched to a gene. The CDR3 has 13 amino acids. CDR3: CSVEGGRAYEQYF. The CDR3 DNA is TGCAGCGTTGAAGGGGGGAGGGCCTACGAGCAGTACTTC.

The V gene is TRBV7-2, the J gene TRBJ2-1; maybe TRBD2 (5 bases). Germline V CDR1 and CDR2: SGHTA, FQGNSA. This CDR3 is built from 15 residues. V lost 2 bases to trimming and J lost 4 bases, with 12 bases between them. CDR3 loop: CASSLFTSGYNEQFF. The CDR3 nucleotides are TGTGCCAGCAGCTTATTTACAAGCGGTTACAATGAGCAGTTCTTC.

V is TRBV7-6 and J is TRBJ1-6; 7 nucleotides match TRBD1. The junction had 5 bases not matched to a gene; V was cut back by 6 bases and J by 9 bases. This CDR3 has 13 amino acids. Per germline, CDR1 SGHVS and CDR2 FNYEAQ. CDR3 sequence (DNA): TGTGCCAGCAGGTTCGACAGGGCTTCACCCCTCCACTTT. It codes for CASRFDRASPLHF.